This record concerns one T cell receptor (beta chain) sequence. Its specific antigen is unknown. Per-base quality was not reported, and no clone a single base away is much larger than it. TCR beta rearrangements were amplified from genomic DNA isolated from peripheral blood, not from sorted cells or RNA. Using a mixed TRB-A/B primer pool, multiplex touch-down PCR amplified rearranged TRB sequences covering the V, D and J segments. Two consecutive PCR reactions with Phusion HS II polymerase added Illumina adapters and sample indices to the amplicons. The amplicons were purified from gel with the NucleoSpin Gel and PCR Clean-up kit and then assessed with Qubit and an Agilent 2100 Bioanalyzer. Sequencing of the libraries was done on an Illumina MiSeq with paired-end, single-indexed 600-cycle runs. In the paper's pipeline: MiXCR versions 2.12 and 3.0.5 were used to process the TRB sequences. Each unique CDR3 nucleotide sequence was treated as one clone, and only productive sequences with two or more reads were kept. Repertoire metrics included Shannon diversity, evenness, clonality (one minus evenness), and alpha-parameterized diversity profiles from alpha 0 to 5. The IGoR algorithm was used to calculate generation probabilities for clones in the paired samples taken before and after chemotherapy. Through fastp at Q25 and MiXCR, TCRdb rebuilt clones from the public reads, retaining in-frame beta chains. Rows are unified per CDR3 protein, each entry keeping the most common DNA and genes. TCRdb's processing, not the study's, gives the V and J calls here. In all, the sample holds more than 10,000 distinct CDR3 sequences, and approximately 22% of those were seen once. Clones ranked in the top ten supply around 5.8% of the sample.

V lost 10 bases and J lost 4 bases; the stretch between them is 26 bases long. The CDR3 contains 16 residues, cysteine and phenylalanine counted. Of the read, only the CDR3 DNA is kept; its 48 bases are in frame from base 1. Per the germline V gene (reference sequence), MNHEY is the CDR1 and SMNVEV is the CDR2. This sample is part of a study of T cell repertoires in aging, cancer and after chemotherapy (dated by TCRdb to the late 2010s). Regarding the study in general: Donors were distributed across six age groups ranging from 30 or younger to 70 or older, with at least three individuals included per group. Control TCR repertoires from healthy donors were recorded across several months to years, and re-sampling revealed clear clonal overlap. In total, the full dataset held millions of TCR reads. To examine immunoaging and T cell reconstitution after chemotherapy, the study profiled TCR beta repertoires in peripheral blood from healthy donors and cancer patients. The cohort comprised 200 to 250 cancer patients, 85 to 94 with hematological and some 120 with solid cancers, plus 95 healthy donors as a reference group. Broader findings and caveats from the paper: The authors noted that the repertoire data do not allow conclusions about immunological memory after chemotherapy. Significantly lower blood TCR diversity and higher clonality were observed in untreated patients with hematological or solid cancers than in age-matched healthy donors. In healthy donors, the decline in TCR diversity with age was mainly due to loss of richness, whereas in cancer patients loss of evenness also played a role. In both cancer cohorts, median generation probability rose over the chemotherapy interval, which suggests that the repertoire was reconstituted through rebound thymic output.

The sequence joins TRBV27 to TRBJ2-7; the D call is possibly TRBD1 or TRBD2, each sharing 7 bases. The sequence derives from a human donor in good health. Sample: blood. The bases are TGTGCCATCAGCCAACAGGGGAGCGGGACACCTTACGAGCAGTACTTC. Translation gives CAISQQGSGTPYEQYF.